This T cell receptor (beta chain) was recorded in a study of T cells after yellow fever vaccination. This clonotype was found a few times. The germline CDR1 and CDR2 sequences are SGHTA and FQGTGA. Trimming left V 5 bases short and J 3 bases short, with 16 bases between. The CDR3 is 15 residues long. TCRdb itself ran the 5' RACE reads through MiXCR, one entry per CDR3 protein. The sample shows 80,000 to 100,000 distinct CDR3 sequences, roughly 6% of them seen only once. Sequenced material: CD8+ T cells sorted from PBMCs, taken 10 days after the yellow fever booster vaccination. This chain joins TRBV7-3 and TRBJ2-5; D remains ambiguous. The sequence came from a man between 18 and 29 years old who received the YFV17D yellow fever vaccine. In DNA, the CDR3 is TGTGCCAGCAGCCGTGCGGCAGGAGCGAAAGAGACCCAGTACTTC. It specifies CASSRAAGAKETQYF.